A selection of T cell receptor beta chains follows, all from one sample in a study of T cell repertoires in cytomegalovirus infection. MiXCR was run by TCRdb on the reads, yielding one entry per CDR3 protein. The sample holds about 140,000 distinct CDR3 sequences; about 6.1% are singletons and the top ten take 15% to 20%. The sample taken for sequencing was PBMCs. These receptors came from a human donor in good health (CMV status not recorded). Some clones in this sample may be carry-over from other donors' samples. Both conserved end residues are part of each CDR3.

v_call: TRBV27; j_call: TRBJ1-2; cdr3_aa: CASSFLSSVSGANYGYTF
v_call: TRBV28; j_call: TRBJ1-4; cdr3_aa: CASARQGFREKLFF
v_call: TRBV7-2; j_call: TRBJ1-6; cdr3_aa: CASSLRGTLHF
v_call: TRBV10-3; j_call: TRBJ1-1; cdr3_aa: CAISSVTEAEAFF
v_call: TRBV10-3; j_call: TRBJ1-2; cdr3_aa: CAISGDSLNYGYTF
v_call: TRBV28; j_call: TRBJ2-5; cdr3_aa: CASSSTPGGPSQETQYF
v_call: TRBV7-2; j_call: TRBJ2-1; cdr3_aa: CASTSRGADNEQFF
v_call: TRBV7-2; j_call: TRBJ1-6; cdr3_aa: CASSTRTGYNSPLHF
v_call: TRBV19; j_call: TRBJ1-5; cdr3_aa: CASSIRGGSNQPQHF
v_call: TRBV7-3; j_call: TRBJ1-1; cdr3_aa: CASSPQGTNTEAFF
v_call: TRBV28; j_call: TRBJ1-5; cdr3_aa: CASSSGYSNQPQHF
v_call: TRBV11-2; j_call: TRBJ1-4; cdr3_aa: CASSRTGTGATNEKLFF
v_call: TRBV6-4; j_call: TRBJ1-2; cdr3_aa: CASSASVGQGVFGYTF
v_call: TRBV20-1; j_call: TRBJ1-4; cdr3_aa: CSASAHPIRQGLGEKLFF
v_call: TRBV20-1; j_call: TRBJ1-1; cdr3_aa: CSAREDTEAFF
v_call: TRBV30; j_call: TRBJ1-1; cdr3_aa: CAWSPQPNTEAFF
v_call: TRBV7-6; j_call: TRBJ2-2; cdr3_aa: CASSLVGPHTGELFF